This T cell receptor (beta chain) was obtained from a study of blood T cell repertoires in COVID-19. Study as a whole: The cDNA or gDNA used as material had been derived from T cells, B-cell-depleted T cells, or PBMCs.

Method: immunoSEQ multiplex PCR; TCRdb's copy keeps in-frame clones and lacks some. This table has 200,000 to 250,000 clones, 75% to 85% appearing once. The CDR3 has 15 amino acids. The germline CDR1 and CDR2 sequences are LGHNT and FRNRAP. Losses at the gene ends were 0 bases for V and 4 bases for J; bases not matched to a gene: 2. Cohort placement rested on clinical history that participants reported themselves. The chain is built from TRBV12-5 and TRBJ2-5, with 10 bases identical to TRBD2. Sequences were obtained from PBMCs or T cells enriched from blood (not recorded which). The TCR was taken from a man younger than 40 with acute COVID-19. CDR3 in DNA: TGTGCTAGTGGTTTGGTACCTAGCGGGGGAGAGACCCAGTACTTC. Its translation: CASGLVPSGGETQYF.